The 10 T cell receptor beta chains below were found in one sample sequenced in a study of cytomegalovirus exposure and HLA in healthy donors. PCR involved 60 Vbeta and 13 Jbeta primers. Here immunoSEQ multiplex PCR was the method, and the copy in TCRdb shows in-frame clones only, minus some. The sample lists almost 200,000 clones; about 85% were seen once. Sequencing was done on a sample of PBMCs. The receptors come from a male donor in good health and CMV-seropositive.

This chain joins TRBV6-1 and TRBJ1-4; D may be TRBD1 (5 bases). Trimming left V 4 bases short and J 0 bases short, with 12 bases between. From germline, CDR1 is MNHNS and CDR2 SASEGT. The CDR3 is 16 residues long. The CDR3 reads CASSGLWDSTNEKLFF. The CDR3 region has the DNA TGTGCCAGCAGTGGGCTTTGGGACTCAACTAATGAAAAACTGTTTTTT.

There are a few counts of this clone. The V gene is TRBV7-9, the J gene TRBJ2-1, with 8 bases aligning to TRBD2. The J segment lost 8 bases and the V segment lost 8 bases, leaving 2 bases of the junction unmatched. Germline CDR1 reads SEHNR; CDR2 reads FQNEAQ (reference sequence). The CDR3 loop spans 11 amino acids. CDR3 sequence (DNA): TGTGCCAGCTCGGGGGGGGATGAGCAGTTCTTC. Amino acids: CASSGGDEQFF.

The V call is TRBV19, the J call TRBJ2-5; 7 nucleotides align to TRBD1. J lost 2 bases, V lost 4 bases, and 4 bases had no gene match. CDR3 length equals 14 residues. The V gene's germline CDR1 is LNHDA and CDR2 SQIVND (reference sequence). The CDR3 sequence: CASSTDRDQETQYF. In DNA, the CDR3 is TGTGCCAGTAGTACCGACAGGGATCAAGAGACCCAGTACTTC. The whole variable domain, remainder taken from reference TRBV19 and TRBJ2-5, is DGGITQSPKYLFRKEGQNVTLSCEQNLNHDAMYWYRQDPGQGLRLIYYSQIVNDFQKGDIAEGYSVSREKKESFPLTVTSAQKNPTAFYLCASSTDRDQETQYFGPGTRLLVL.

This clone was counted a few times. V usage is TRBV4-2 and J usage is TRBJ1-5; the match to TRBD1 covers 7 bases. V was pared by 0 bases and J by 2 bases, with 4 bases of the junction left unmatched. The germline gives CDR1 LGHNA, CDR2 YNFKEQ. This CDR3 is 16 amino acids long. Here the CDR3 DNA reads TGTGCCAGCAGCCAAGAGCCAGACAGGGGCAATCAGCCCCAGCATTTT. Translating gives CASSQEPDRGNQPQHF.

The V gene is TRBV15, the J gene TRBJ2-7; 7 bases line up with TRBD1. Germline CDR1 and CDR2: LNHNV and YYDKDF (reference sequence). The CDR3 is 13 amino acids. The V and J ends lost 1 base and 3 bases, in that order; junction bases with no gene match: 0. CDR3 in DNA: TGTGCCACCAGCAGAGGGACAGGCTACGAGCAGTACTTC. Residues: CATSRGTGYEQYF. Looking up the rest from reference TRBV15 and TRBJ2-7 gives the full variable domain: DAMVIQNPRYQVTQFGKPVTLSCSQTLNHNVMYWYQQKSSQAPKLLFHYYDKDFNNEADTPDNFQSRRPNTSFCFLDIRSPGLGDTAMYLCATSRGTGYEQYFGPGTRLTVT.

Written as DNA, the CDR3 is TGTGCCAGCAGTGAAACTTTAGCCGCAGAGGGATTCTATGGCTACACCTTC. Translation gives CASSETLAAEGFYGYTF. The gene calls are TRBV6-1 and TRBJ1-2; no clear D. Per germline, CDR1 MNHNS and CDR2 SASEGT. The V gene lost 2 bases and the J gene lost 4 bases, with 20 bases spanning the gap. This CDR3 has 17 amino acids.

The V gene is TRBV5-1, the J gene TRBJ2-5; 11 bases map to TRBD1. The assigned J gene may be wrong: the sequence end matches TRBJ2-7 better. The length of the CDR3 is 15 residues. Per the germline V gene, CDR1 is SGHRS and CDR2 is YFSETQ. The CDR3 spells CASSFSDRGPYEQYF. CDR3 DNA sequence: TGCGCCAGCAGCTTCTCGGACAGGGGGCCCTACGAGCAGTACTTC.

The V call is TRBV7-9, the J call TRBJ2-1, with TRBD1 matching over 10 bases. Germline loops: CDR1 SEHNR, CDR2 FQNEAQ (reference sequence). After removal of 5 bases from V and 5 bases from J, the junction contained 6 bases not matched to a gene. This CDR3 is built from 15 residues. The CDR3: CASSTGTGANNEQFF. CDR3 nucleotides: TGTGCCAGCAGCACCGGGACAGGGGCTAACAATGAGCAGTTCTTC. Based on the CDR3 plus reference TRBV7-9 and TRBJ2-1, the full variable domain is DTGVSQNPRHKITKRGQNVTFRCDPISEHNRLYWYRQTLGQGPEFLTYFQNEAQLEKSRLLSDRFSAERPKGSFSTLEIQRTEQGDSAMYLCASSTGTGANNEQFFGPGTRLTVL.

This clone was observed once. The chain carries TRBV9 and TRBJ2-2, with D perhaps matching TRBD2 (7 bases). CDR3 length: 17 residues. The germline gives CDR1 SGDLS, CDR2 YYNGEE. Between the trimmed V and J ends, which lost 3 bases and 7 bases, there was a span of 22 bases. CDR3 sequence (DNA): TGTGCCAGCAGCGCCCCCCGGGGGGCCTATAGAGGCGGGGAGCTGTTTTTT. Amino acid sequence: CASSAPRGAYRGGELFF.

The chain joins TRBV7-2 to TRBJ2-1, with D possibly matching TRBD2 (6 bases). The germline V and J ends were trimmed by 2 bases and 7 bases, with 18 bases remaining between them. In germline, CDR1 is SGHTA, CDR2 FQGNSA. This CDR3 has 16 residues. DNA of the CDR3: TGTGCCAGCAGCTTATTGGGGGGAGGAGCGGAGAATGAGCAGTTCTTC. It yields the protein CASSLLGGGAENEQFF.